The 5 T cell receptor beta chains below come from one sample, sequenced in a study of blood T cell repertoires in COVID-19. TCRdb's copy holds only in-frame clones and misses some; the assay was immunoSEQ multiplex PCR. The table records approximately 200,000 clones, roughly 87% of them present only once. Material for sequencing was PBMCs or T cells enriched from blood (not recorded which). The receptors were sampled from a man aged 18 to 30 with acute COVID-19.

CDR3 nucleotides: TGCGCCAGCAGCTTGGGGGACAGGGGGCTTGGTGGCTACACCTTC. Protein: CASSLGDRGLGGYTF. The chain is built from TRBV5-1 and TRBJ1-2, with 12 bases lining up with TRBD1. The V gene end was trimmed by 0 bases and the J gene end by 7 bases; junction bases not matched to a gene: 4. Germline V lookup: CDR1 SGHRS, CDR2 YFSETQ. The CDR3 runs to 15 residues. Supplemented by reference TRBV5-1 and TRBJ1-2, the full variable domain reads KAGVTQTPRYLIKTRGQQVTLSCSPISGHRSVSWYQQTPGQGLQFLFEYFSETQRNKGNFPGRFSGRQFSNSRSEMNVSTLELGDSALYLCASSLGDRGLGGYTFGSGTRLTVV.

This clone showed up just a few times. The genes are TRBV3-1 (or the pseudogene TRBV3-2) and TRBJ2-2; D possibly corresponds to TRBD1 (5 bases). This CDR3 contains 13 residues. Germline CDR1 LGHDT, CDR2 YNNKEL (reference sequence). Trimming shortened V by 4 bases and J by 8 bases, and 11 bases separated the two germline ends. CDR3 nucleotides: TGTGCCAGCAGCCCCAATTACAGGGGGGAGCTGTTTTTT. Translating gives CASSPNYRGELFF.

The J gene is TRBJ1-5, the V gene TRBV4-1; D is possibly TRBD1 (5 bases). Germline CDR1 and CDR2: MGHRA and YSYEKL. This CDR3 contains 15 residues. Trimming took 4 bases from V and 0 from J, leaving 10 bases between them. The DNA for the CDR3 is TGCGCCAGCAGCCCGACAGAAAATAGCAATCAGCCCCAGCATTTT. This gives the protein CASSPTENSNQPQHF.

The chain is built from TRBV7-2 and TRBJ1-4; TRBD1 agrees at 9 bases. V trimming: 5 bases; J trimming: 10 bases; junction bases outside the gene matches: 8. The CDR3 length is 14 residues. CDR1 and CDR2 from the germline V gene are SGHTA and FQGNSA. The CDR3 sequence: CASSRGQGQGKLFF. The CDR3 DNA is TGTGCCAGCAGCCGGGGACAGGGTCAGGGAAAACTGTTTTTT.

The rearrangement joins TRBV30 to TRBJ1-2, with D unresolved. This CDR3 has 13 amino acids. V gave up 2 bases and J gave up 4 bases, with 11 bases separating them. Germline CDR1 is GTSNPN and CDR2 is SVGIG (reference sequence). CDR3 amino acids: CAWSIGSTYGYTF. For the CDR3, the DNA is TGTGCCTGGAGTATTGGGAGTACCTATGGCTACACCTTC.